The 27 T cell receptor beta chains below were found in one sample sequenced in a study of blood T cell repertoires in COVID-19. Measured with immunoSEQ multiplex PCR; TCRdb has only the in-frame clones, and not every one. The sample records some 370,000 clones, 70% to 90% being singletons. Sample: peripheral blood. These receptors originate from a woman aged 25 to 45 with COVID-19, enrolled during active disease.

This clone was recorded a few times. This sequence joins TRBV5-1 and TRBJ1-5; TRBD1 matches 9 bases. The CDR3 contains 14 residues. J gave up 4 bases and V 4 bases, and 3 bases lay outside the gene matches. Germline V gene lookup returns CDR1 SGHRS and CDR2 YFSETQ. The CDR3 region has the DNA TGCGCCAGCAGCCCGGACAGGGGTAATCAGCCCCAGCATTTT. The encoded protein is CASSPDRGNQPQHF. Filled out from reference TRBV5-1 and TRBJ1-5, the complete variable domain reads KAGVTQTPRYLIKTRGQQVTLSCSPISGHRSVSWYQQTPGQGLQFLFEYFSETQRNKGNFPGRFSGRQFSNSRSEMNVSTLELGDSALYLCASSPDRGNQPQHFGDGTRLSIL.

V usage is TRBV6-7 and J usage is TRBJ2-7; D gene uncertain. TRBV6-7 is noted as an ORF with a role that remains uncertain. The CDR3 spans 9 residues. V was cut by 6 bases and J by 9 bases, with 6 bases left in between. The CDR3 region is CASRPGQYF. CDR3 DNA sequence: TGTGCCAGCAGGCCGGGGCAGTACTTC.

CDR3 DNA sequence: TGTGCCAGCAGTTACTCGAAGCAGGGTTCCGATACGCAGTATTTT. This sequence encodes CASSYSKQGSDTQYF. The chain recombines TRBV6-5 with TRBJ2-3; possibly TRBD1 for D (5 bases). The CDR3 contains 15 residues. The V end was cut by 0 bases, the J end by 6 bases, with 13 bases between. Germline V gene sequence: CDR1 MNHEY, CDR2 SVGAGI.

The chain joins TRBV3-1 (or the pseudogene TRBV3-2) to TRBJ2-6; D remains ambiguous. Germline assignment: CDR1 LGHDT and CDR2 YNNKEL (reference sequence). CDR3 length equals 15 residues. The V end lost 0 bases, the J end lost 2 bases, and 5 bases lay between the germline ends. DNA for the CDR3: TGTGCCAGCAGCCAAGATACTGCTGGGGCCAACGTCCTGACTTTC. Its protein is CASSQDTAGANVLTF.

The V gene is TRBV4-2, the J gene TRBJ2-5; 10 bases match TRBD2. CDR3 length: 16 amino acids. V lost 0 bases, J lost 5 bases, and 6 bases stayed unmatched. CDR1 is LGHNA and CDR2 is YNFKEQ in the germline V gene. This CDR3 reads CASSQDRAGGSETQYF. The CDR3 DNA follows: TGTGCCAGCAGCCAAGATCGAGCGGGAGGGTCGGAGACCCAGTACTTC.

V and J are TRBV5-1 and TRBJ1-1, with D perhaps matching TRBD1 (6 bases). The CDR3 loop spans 13 amino acids. V lost 3 bases and J lost 7, with 13 bases in between. Germline V gene data show CDR1 as SGHRS and CDR2 as YFSETQ. In nucleotides, the CDR3 is TGCGCCAGCAGCTCTGATGACAGGCTTGAAGCTTTCTTT. Amino acids: CASSSDDRLEAFF. Variable domain in full (rest from reference TRBV5-1 and TRBJ1-1): KAGVTQTPRYLIKTRGQQVTLSCSPISGHRSVSWYQQTPGQGLQFLFEYFSETQRNKGNFPGRFSGRQFSNSRSEMNVSTLELGDSALYLCASSSDDRLEAFFGQGTRLTVV.

J is TRBJ2-3 and V is TRBV10-3; 13 positions agree with TRBD2. The length of the CDR3 is 14 residues. The trim removed 6 bases at V and 8 bases at J, leaving 5 bases unmatched. The V gene's germline CDR1 is ENHRY and CDR2 SYGVKD. In nucleotides, the CDR3 is TGTGCCATCAGAGGACTAGCGGGAGAGGGTACGCAGTATTTT. Translating it yields CAIRGLAGEGTQYF.

This sequence joins TRBV2 and TRBJ2-2; 10 bases agree with TRBD2. CDR1 is SNHLY, CDR2 FYNNEI, per germline. This CDR3 has 18 residues. V lost 4 bases and J lost 4; bases outside the gene matches: 12. The CDR3 spells CASSALLAGERGTGELFF. The CDR3 nucleotides are TGTGCCAGCAGTGCTCTCCTAGCGGGAGAGAGAGGCACCGGGGAGCTGTTTTTT. The full variable domain, rest sourced from reference TRBV2 and TRBJ2-2, is EPEVTQTPSHQVTQMGQEVILRCVPISNHLYFYWYRQILGQKVEFLVSFYNNEISEKSEIFDDQFSVERPDGSNFTLKIRSTKLEDSAMYFCASSALLAGERGTGELFFGEGSRLTVL.

This clone was detected a few times. The J gene is TRBJ2-1, the V gene TRBV5-1; TRBD2 matches at 9 bases. The CDR3 has 17 residues. Germline V gene data show CDR1 as SGHRS and CDR2 as YFSETQ. With 4 bases clipped from V and 1 base from J, the junction kept 9 bases outside the gene matches. The CDR3 sequence: CASSPARLAGSYNEQFF. The CDR3 coding sequence is TGCGCCAGCAGCCCGGCGAGGCTAGCGGGATCCTACAATGAGCAGTTCTTC.

This chain uses TRBV24-1 with TRBJ2-5; 8 bases align to TRBD1. The germline V gene encodes CDR1 KGHDR and CDR2 SFDVKD. The V and J ends lost 7 bases and 1 base, in that order; junction bases with no gene match: 1. This CDR3 contains 13 residues. Here the CDR3 reads CATRQGVQETQYF. The CDR3 DNA is TGTGCCACCAGACAGGGGGTCCAAGAGACCCAGTACTTC.

The chain joins TRBV11-2 to TRBJ2-5; TRBD2 aligns across 9 bases. The CDR3 totals 15 residues. The V segment lost 5 bases and the J segment 5 bases; nucleotides outside the gene matches: 9. Germline V lookup: CDR1 SGHAT, CDR2 FQNNGV. DNA of the CDR3: TGTGCCAGCAGCGAGAACGGACTAGCGCTGGAGACCCAGTACTTC. Translated: CASSENGLALETQYF.

The V and J genes are TRBV30 and TRBJ1-3; D not resolved. The CDR3 spans 12 residues. Trimming left V 5 bases short and J 0 bases short, with 5 bases between. CDR1 is GTSNPN, CDR2 SVGIG, per germline (reference sequence). The CDR3 sequence: CAWEYSGNTIYF. The CDR3 DNA sequence: TGTGCCTGGGAATACTCTGGAAACACCATATATTTT. The whole variable domain, remainder taken from reference TRBV30 and TRBJ1-3, is SQTIHQWPATLVQPVGSPLSLECTVEGTSNPNLYWYRQAAGRGLQLLFYSVGIGQISSEVPQNLSASRPQDRQFILSSKKLLLSDSGFYLCAWEYSGNTIYFGEGSWLTVV.

The chain links TRBV7-8 to TRBJ2-7; the match to TRBD1 covers 9 bases. Per the germline V gene, CDR1 is SGHVS and CDR2 is FQNEAQ. Trimming cost V 5 bases and J 3 bases; bases outside gene matches: 5. The CDR3 runs 14 residues. The CDR3 sequence is CASSKTDRGYEQYF. In nucleotides, the CDR3 is TGTGCCAGCAGCAAAACGGACAGGGGCTACGAGCAGTACTTC.

This chain uses TRBV6-5 with TRBJ1-5, with D possibly matching TRBD1 (6 bases). Deletions cut 10 bases from V and 3 bases from J, with 19 bases between. CDR1 and CDR2 (germline): MNHEY, SVGAGI. The CDR3 length is 15 residues. The CDR3 reads CATIELTGINQPQHF. The CDR3 DNA sequence: TGTGCCACCATAGAACTGACAGGAATCAATCAGCCCCAGCATTTT.

This sequence joins TRBV30 and TRBJ2-3; 8 nucleotides align to TRBD1. CDR1 and CDR2 from the germline V gene are GTSNPN and SVGIG (reference sequence). The CDR3 is made up of 15 amino acids. Unmatched junction bases numbered 7, after V lost 4 bases and J lost 1 base. The CDR3 region has the DNA TGTGCCTGGAAAAACCGGGACAGGCGCACAGATACGCAGTATTTT. It specifies CAWKNRDRRTDTQYF.

The J gene is TRBJ2-6, the V gene TRBV7-9, with 11 bases identical to TRBD1. Germline CDR1 and CDR2: SEHNR and FQNEAQ (reference sequence). After removal of 5 bases from V and 4 bases from J, the junction contained 7 bases not matched to a gene. The CDR3 length is 17 residues. The CDR3 here is CASSPRTGGTGANVLTF. CDR3 coding DNA: TGTGCCAGCAGCCCACGGACAGGGGGCACCGGGGCCAACGTCCTGACTTTC.

The chain combines TRBV5-1 with TRBJ2-7; 7 bases are shared with TRBD2. CDR3 size: 18 residues. Germline lookup yields CDR1 SGHRS and CDR2 YFSETQ. Germline trimming cut 0 bases from V and 3 bases from J; bases unmatched to any gene: 15. CDR3 DNA: TGCGCCAGCAGCTTGGTGGTAGCGGGCGGCCAGCGATACTACGAGCAGTACTTC. Translating gives CASSLVVAGGQRYYEQYF. The entire variable domain, with the rest obtained from reference TRBV5-1 and TRBJ2-7, is as follows: KAGVTQTPRYLIKTRGQQVTLSCSPISGHRSVSWYQQTPGQGLQFLFEYFSETQRNKGNFPGRFSGRQFSNSRSEMNVSTLELGDSALYLCASSLVVAGGQRYYEQYFGPGTRLTVT.

The chain recombines TRBV9 with TRBJ2-2; TRBD2 aligns across 7 bases. Germline trimming cut 0 bases from V and 4 bases from J; bases unmatched to any gene: 3. This CDR3 spans 15 amino acids. Per the germline V gene, CDR1 is SGDLS and CDR2 is YYNGEE. CDR3 sequence reads: CASSVDGGSTGELFF. In DNA, the CDR3 is TGTGCCAGCAGCGTAGACGGGGGGAGCACCGGGGAGCTGTTTTTT. The full variable domain, rest sourced from reference TRBV9 and TRBJ2-2, is DSGVTQTPKHLITATGQRVTLRCSPRSGDLSVYWYQQSLDQGLQFLIQYYNGEERAKGNILERFSAQQFPDLHSELNLSSLELGDSALYFCASSVDGGSTGELFFGEGSRLTVL.

This clone has just a few counts. V and J are TRBV28 and TRBJ1-5; TRBD1 aligns across 8 bases. Germline CDR1 and CDR2: MDHEN and SYDVKM. The CDR3 consists of 16 residues. V was clipped by 6 bases and J by 0 bases; unmatched bases: 7. CDR3 DNA: TGTGCCAGCAGCACTGGGACAGGTGTTAGCAATCAGCCCCAGCATTTT. This encodes CASSTGTGVSNQPQHF.

The V call is TRBV5-6, the J call TRBJ1-4; D unresolved. The CDR3 spans 15 residues. Germline CDR1 SGHDT, CDR2 YYEEEE. The V end was cut by 1 base, the J end by 4 bases, with 11 bases between. The CDR3 here is CASSLRSLLNEKLFF. DNA for the CDR3: TGTGCCAGCAGCTTGCGGTCTCTGCTTAATGAAAAACTGTTTTTT. Using reference TRBV5-6 and TRBJ1-4 for the parts outside the CDR3, the full variable domain is DAGVTQSPTHLIKTRGQQVTLRCSPKSGHDTVSWYQQALGQGPQFIFQYYEEEERQRGNFPDRFSGHQFPNYSSELNVNALLLGDSALYLCASSLRSLLNEKLFFGSGTQLSVL.

As DNA, the CDR3 is TGTGCCAGCAGCTTAGATCCGGGTCAGCCCCAGCATTTT. Its translation: CASSLDPGQPQHF. The J gene is TRBJ1-5, the V gene TRBV7-9; D call uncertain. Germline CDR1 reads SEHNR; CDR2 reads FQNEAQ (reference sequence). The CDR3 contains 13 residues. Trimming stripped 1 base from V and 6 bases from J, with 7 bases between.

The J gene is TRBJ1-4, the V gene TRBV27, with TRBD1 matching 8 bases. The CDR3 runs 18 residues. Germline CDR1 and CDR2: MNHEY and SMNVEV (reference sequence). The ends lost 6 bases at V and 0 bases at J; junction bases unmatched: 12. The CDR3 DNA reads TGTGCCAGCAGGCCCACAGGGGGACGGGGTGCAACTAATGAAAAACTGTTTTTT. Amino acids: CASRPTGGRGATNEKLFF.

The rearrangement joins TRBV24-1 to TRBJ1-5; TRBD1 might be the D (5 bases). CDR3 length: 16 residues. The germline V gene has CDR1 KGHDR and CDR2 SFDVKD. V was cut by 2 bases and J by 5 bases, with 15 bases left in between. CDR3 sequence reads: CATSDSWGDRDQPQHF. In DNA form, the CDR3 reads TGTGCCACCAGTGATTCCTGGGGCGACAGAGATCAGCCCCAGCATTTT.

The gene calls are TRBV7-9 and TRBJ1-4; D uncertain. Trimming shortened V by 5 bases and J by 4 bases, and 11 bases separated the two germline ends. CDR3 length equals 14 residues. Germline V gene lookup returns CDR1 SEHNR and CDR2 FQNEAQ (reference sequence). This CDR3 is CASSAKGGNEKLFF. DNA for the CDR3: TGTGCCAGCAGCGCGAAGGGAGGTAATGAAAAACTGTTTTTT. The whole variable domain, remainder taken from reference TRBV7-9 and TRBJ1-4, is DTGVSQNPRHKITKRGQNVTFRCDPISEHNRLYWYRQTLGQGPEFLTYFQNEAQLEKSRLLSDRFSAERPKGSFSTLEIQRTEQGDSAMYLCASSAKGGNEKLFFGSGTQLSVL.

This clone has only a few counts. The chain is built from TRBV10-2 and TRBJ2-7, with a tentative D call TRBD2 (5 bases). The V gene lost 3 bases and the J gene lost 6 bases, with 15 bases spanning the gap. This CDR3 is 14 amino acids long. The germline V gene has CDR1 WSHSY and CDR2 SAAADI. This chain's CDR3 is CASSDGSLMSEQYF. The CDR3 nucleotides read TGCGCCAGCAGTGATGGGAGCCTCATGAGCGAGCAGTACTTC.

CDR3 residues: CAISESPQVILYGYTF. Written as DNA, the CDR3 is TGTGCCATCAGTGAGTCCCCACAGGTGATTCTTTATGGCTACACCTTC. This chain uses TRBV10-3 with TRBJ1-2; a weak D match, TRBD1 (5 bases). Germline-derived CDR1 and CDR2 are ENHRY and SYGVKD. V lost 0 bases, J lost 5 bases, and 16 bases lay in between. The CDR3 spans 16 residues.

A word on this clone: Compared with germline, one end of the junction differs, possibly owing to a read error. The chain couples TRBV15 to TRBJ2-1; 7 bases line up with TRBD2. CDR1 is LNHNV and CDR2 is YYDKDF in the germline V gene (reference sequence). There are 14 residues in the CDR3. The CDR3 bases are TGTGCCATCAGCAACCTGGGAGGGGCGGATGAGCAGTTCTTC. Its translation is CAISNLGGADEQFF.